The entry below describes one TCR beta chain. These data come from a study of blood T cell repertoires in COVID-19. Profiling relied on immunoSEQ multiplex PCR, and the TCRdb table lists in-frame clones only, not all of them. The table lists 200,000 to 250,000 clones, 82% of them singletons. Between the trimmed V and J ends, which lost 4 bases and 5 bases, there was a span of 17 bases. The germline gives CDR1 MDHEN, CDR2 SYDVKM. CDR3 length: 15 amino acids. This TCR derives from a woman of 80 years or more with acute or convalescent COVID-19. Sequencing used peripheral blood. The gene calls are TRBV28 and TRBJ1-1, with D perhaps TRBD1 (6 bases). The CDR3 nucleotides are TGTGCCAGCAGTTCCACAGGGAGTCCGCTAACTGAAGCTTTCTTT. This encodes CASSSTGSPLTEAFF.